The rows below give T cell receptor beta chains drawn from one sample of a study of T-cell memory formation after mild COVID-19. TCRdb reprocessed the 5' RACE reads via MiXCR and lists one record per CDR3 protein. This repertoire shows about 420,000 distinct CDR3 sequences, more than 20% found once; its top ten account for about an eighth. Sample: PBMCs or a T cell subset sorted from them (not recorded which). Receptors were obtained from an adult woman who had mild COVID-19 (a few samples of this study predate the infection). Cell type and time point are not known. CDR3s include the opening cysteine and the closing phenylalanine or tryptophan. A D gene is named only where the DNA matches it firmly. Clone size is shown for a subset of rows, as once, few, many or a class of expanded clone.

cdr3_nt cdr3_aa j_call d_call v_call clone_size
TGTGCCAGCAGCCAAAGACAGGAGGAGCAGTACTTC CASSQRQEEQYF TRBJ2-7 NA TRBV7-9 few
TGCGCCAGCAGCACCTCCGGGACAGGGGGGCAGCCCCAGCATTTT CASSTSGTGGQPQHF TRBJ1-5 TRBD1 TRBV5-1 few
TGTGCCAGCAGCTTAGATGGGACGGGTAATTCACCCCTCCACTTT CASSLDGTGNSPLHF TRBJ1-6 NA TRBV7-6 NA
TGTGCCAGCAGCGCGGGACTAGCGGGAGTGTGGGCGCAGTATTTT CASSAGLAGVWAQYF TRBJ2-3 TRBD2 TRBV7-6 NA
TGTGCCAGCAGCTACCTACCGGGACAACTTCGGCCCGGGGAGCTGTTTTTT CASSYLPGQLRPGELFF TRBJ2-2 NA TRBV27 many
TGCGCCAGCAGCTTGGCTGGGACAGGGGCGGCCTACGAGCAGTACTTC CASSLAGTGAAYEQYF TRBJ2-7 TRBD1 TRBV5-1 NA
TGTGCCTGGAGTCTCTGCTTCTACGAGCAGTACTTC CAWSLCFYEQYF TRBJ2-7 NA TRBV30 NA
TGCAGCGCAGACAAGGTTGGCTCCTACAATGAGCAGTTCTTC CSADKVGSYNEQFF TRBJ2-1 NA TRBV29-1 NA
TGTGATACACTAAGGGACAGGATGACCCGCAACACTGAAGCTTTCTTT CDTLRDRMTRNTEAFF TRBJ1-1 TRBD1 TRBV2 NA
TGTGCCAGCTCACCAGAGGAAGAGACCCAGTACTTC CASSPEEETQYF TRBJ2-5 NA TRBV18 NA
TGTGCCAGCAGCTTCGGACAGGGGGAAAAGCGGGACCACTACGAGCAGTACTTC CASSFGQGEKRDHYEQYF TRBJ2-7 TRBD1 TRBV7-3 many
TGTGCCAGTAGAGGACAGGGGTTGAATGAGCAGTTCTTC CASRGQGLNEQFF TRBJ2-1 TRBD1 TRBV2 few
TGTGCCAGCAGTGGGTCCCAAAGGGACACTGAAGCTTTCTTT CASSGSQRDTEAFF TRBJ1-1 NA TRBV2 few